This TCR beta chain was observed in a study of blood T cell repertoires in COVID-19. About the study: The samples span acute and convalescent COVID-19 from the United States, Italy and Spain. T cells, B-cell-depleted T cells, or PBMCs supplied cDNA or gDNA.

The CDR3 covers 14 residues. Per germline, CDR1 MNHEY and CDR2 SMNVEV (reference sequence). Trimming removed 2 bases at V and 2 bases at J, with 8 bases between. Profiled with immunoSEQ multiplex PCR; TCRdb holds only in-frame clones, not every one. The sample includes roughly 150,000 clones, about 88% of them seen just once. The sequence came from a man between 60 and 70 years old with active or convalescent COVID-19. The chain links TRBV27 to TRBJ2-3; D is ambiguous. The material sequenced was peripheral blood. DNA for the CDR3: TGTGCCAGCAGTTTACGGGTTATCACAGATACGCAGTATTTT. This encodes CASSLRVITDTQYF.